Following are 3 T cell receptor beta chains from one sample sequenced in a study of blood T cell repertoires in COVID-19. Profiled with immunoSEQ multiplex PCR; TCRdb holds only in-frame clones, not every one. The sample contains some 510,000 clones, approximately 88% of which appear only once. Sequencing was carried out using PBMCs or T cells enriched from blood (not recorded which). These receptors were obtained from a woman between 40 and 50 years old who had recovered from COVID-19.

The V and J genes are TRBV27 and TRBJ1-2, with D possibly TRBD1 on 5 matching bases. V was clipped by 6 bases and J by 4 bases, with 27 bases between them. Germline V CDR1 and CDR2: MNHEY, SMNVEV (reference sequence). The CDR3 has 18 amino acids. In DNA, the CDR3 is TGTGCCAGCAGCCTACAATACCCGGACACACCCGACCCCTATGGCTACACCTTC. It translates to CASSLQYPDTPDPYGYTF.

This CDR3 is CASSDPRQGNQPQHF. In DNA, the CDR3 is TGTGCCAGCAGTGACCCACGACAGGGCAATCAGCCCCAGCATTTT. This chain uses TRBV2 with TRBJ1-5, with a tentative D call TRBD1 (6 bases). Germline V gene sequence: CDR1 SNHLY, CDR2 FYNNEI. CDR3 length equals 15 residues. Trimming took off 3 bases at V and 2 bases at J, with 11 bases between the two ends. Supplemented by reference TRBV2 and TRBJ1-5, the full variable domain reads EPEVTQTPSHQVTQMGQEVILRCVPISNHLYFYWYRQILGQKVEFLVSFYNNEISEKSEIFDDQFSVERPDGSNFTLKIRSTKLEDSAMYFCASSDPRQGNQPQHFGDGTRLSIL.

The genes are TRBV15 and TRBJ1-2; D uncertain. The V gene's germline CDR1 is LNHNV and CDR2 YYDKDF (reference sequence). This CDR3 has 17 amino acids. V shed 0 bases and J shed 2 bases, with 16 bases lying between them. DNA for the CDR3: TGTGCCACCAGCAGAGATAGCCGCCCGGTTGCAAACTATGGCTACACCTTC. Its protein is CATSRDSRPVANYGYTF.